What follows are 20 T cell receptor beta chains derived from one specimen sequenced in a study of early T cells in non-severe SARS-CoV-2 infection (dated by TCRdb to the early 2020s). The library was produced with 5' RACE. The data were produced on a NextSeq 500. TCRdb handled the public reads itself, with Q25 trimming in fastp and clone calling in MiXCR, and kept productive beta chains. CDR3 protein sequences are deduplicated, and each keeps its most common genes and DNA. The sample profile shows around 50,000 distinct CDR3 sequences; 4.5% to 7% of them were found once. 4.5% to 5.5% of the sample goes to the ten largest clones. Sequenced: whole blood. These receptors were taken from an adult who was a healthcare worker with PCR-confirmed SARS-CoV-2 infection or an uninfected control (not recorded which).

This clonotype has just a few counts. The chain combines TRBV7-9 with TRBJ2-3; D unresolved. Germline V lookup: CDR1 SEHNR, CDR2 FQNEAQ (reference sequence). V lost 5 bases and J 5 bases, leaving 20 bases between the germline ends. This CDR3 contains 16 residues. CDR3 in amino acids: CASSPTLGRLGDTQYF. The CDR3 coding sequence is TGTGCCAGCAGCCCAACCCTAGGGCGCTTGGGAGATACGCAGTATTTT.

This clonotype was seen repeatedly, ten times or more. The chain recombines TRBV4-3 with TRBJ1-1; D is unresolved. V shed 1 base and J shed 6 bases, with 12 bases lying between them. Germline CDR1 and CDR2: LGHNA and YSLEER. This CDR3 region has 14 residues. The CDR3: CASSQGDMWAEAFF. The CDR3 nucleotides read TGCGCCAGCAGCCAAGGAGATATGTGGGCTGAAGCTTTCTTT.

This clonotype was counted at least ten times. The V gene is TRBV20-1, the J gene TRBJ1-2; possibly TRBD1 for D (6 bases). The CDR3 totals 15 residues. Looked up from germline, CDR1 is DFQATT and CDR2 is SNEGSKA (reference sequence). Trimming cost V 2 bases and J 5 bases, with 18 bases left between them. CDR3 region: CSARIQGTSGYGYTF. The CDR3 bases are TGCAGTGCTAGAATCCAGGGGACTAGTGGGTATGGCTACACCTTC.

This clonotype has just a few counts. The rearrangement joins TRBV20-1 to TRBJ2-7; TRBD2 aligns across 8 bases. Germline V gene lookup returns CDR1 DFQATT and CDR2 SNEGSKA (reference sequence). Unmatched junction bases numbered 4, after V lost 3 bases and J lost 3 bases. The CDR3 spans 13 residues. Written as DNA, the CDR3 is TGCAGTGCTAGCGGGAGGGCTCTCTACGAGCAGTACTTC. Its translation is CSASGRALYEQYF.

Ten or more counts support this clonotype. V gene TRBV4-1 combines with J gene TRBJ1-2, with TRBD1 identical over 10 bases. Germline V gene lookup returns CDR1 MGHRA and CDR2 YSYEKL. The CDR3 extends over 15 amino acids. Trimming took 1 base from V and 7 from J; bases not matched to a gene: 6. The CDR3 is CASSQGQGAISGYTF. The CDR3 DNA reads TGCGCCAGCAGCCAAGGACAGGGGGCGATCAGTGGCTACACCTTC.

This clonotype was picked up many times. The chain couples TRBV12-3 or TRBV12-4 to TRBJ2-3; 12 bases fit TRBD2. The CDR3 spans 15 residues. The J segment lost 7 bases and the V segment lost 6 bases, leaving 8 bases of the junction unmatched. CDR3 DNA sequence: TGTGCCAGCAGACAGACTAGCGGGAGTGCGAATACGCAGTATTTT. Translating gives CASRQTSGSANTQYF.

The chain employs TRBV20-1 and TRBJ2-7; 9 bases map to TRBD2. The ends lost 0 bases at V and 0 bases at J; junction bases unmatched: 6. The CDR3 is 16 residues long. Germline V CDR1 and CDR2: DFQATT, SNEGSKA (reference sequence). As DNA, the CDR3 is TGCAGTGCTAGAGATTTACAACTAGCGGGCTCCTACGAGCAGTACTTC. Protein: CSARDLQLAGSYEQYF.

This clonotype was detected many times. This rearrangement joins TRBV5-1 to TRBJ2-1, with D unclear. The CDR3 length is 16 residues. Trimming left V 4 bases short and J 6 bases short, with 20 bases between. Germline-derived CDR1 and CDR2 are SGHRS and YFSETQ. CDR3 sequence: CASSSHRGMRLNEQFF. CDR3 bases: TGCGCCAGCAGCAGCCACAGAGGAATGCGTCTCAATGAGCAGTTCTTC.

This clonotype was counted a few times. V and J are TRBV20-1 and TRBJ1-2; the match to TRBD1 covers 9 bases. The CDR3 is 16 residues long. Germline assignment: CDR1 DFQATT and CDR2 SNEGSKA (reference sequence). Unmatched junction bases numbered 16, after V lost 7 bases and J lost 4 bases. The CDR3 coding sequence is TGCAGTGTACTTGGAGACAGGGGGAATTTAGGCTATGGCTACACCTTC. Its protein product is CSVLGDRGNLGYGYTF.

The table lists this clonotype with a few counts. The genes are TRBV4-1 and TRBJ1-1, with 9 bases identical to TRBD1. This CDR3 spans 14 amino acids. Trimming took 6 bases from V and 3 from J; bases not matched to a gene: 5. Germline CDR1 is MGHRA and CDR2 is YSYEKL. CDR3 DNA sequence: TGCGCCAGCAGTCGTACAGGGGGCTACACTGAAGCTTTCTTT. It translates to CASSRTGGYTEAFF.

This clonotype was seen repeatedly, ten times or more. The chain carries TRBV18 and TRBJ1-1; D uncertain. Trimming left V 2 bases short and J 5 bases short, with 15 bases between. The CDR3 is made up of 15 amino acids. Germline V gene data show CDR1 as KGHSH and CDR2 as LQKENI. The CDR3 region is CASSPDRARGTEAFF. The CDR3 DNA follows: TGTGCCAGCTCACCAGATAGGGCCCGAGGTACTGAAGCTTTCTTT.

This clonotype was observed many times. This chain uses TRBV2 with TRBJ2-1, with TRBD1 matching over 8 bases. The CDR3 loop spans 10 amino acids. Germline V gene data show CDR1 as SNHLY and CDR2 as FYNNEI. The V gene end was trimmed by 8 bases and the J gene end by 15 bases; junction bases not matched to a gene: 6. DNA for the CDR3: TGTGCCAGCCCTTTGGGACAGGCGTTCTTC. This sequence encodes CASPLGQAFF.

This clonotype turned up a few times. The chain joins TRBV12-3 or TRBV12-4 to TRBJ1-2, with D possibly matching TRBD1 (6 bases). The V and J ends lost 4 bases and 8 bases respectively, with 17 bases between them. The CDR3 contains 14 residues. Here the CDR3 reads CASSSIGTLGGYTF. The DNA of the CDR3 is TGTGCCAGCAGTTCAATCGGGACACTTGGCGGCTACACCTTC.

This clonotype was seen a few times. This chain connects TRBV5-4 to TRBJ1-2; D is undetermined. Germline CDR1 SGHNT, CDR2 YYREEE (reference sequence). Between the trimmed V and J ends, which lost 7 bases and 2 bases, there was a span of 12 bases. The CDR3 contains 13 residues. The CDR3 DNA is TGTGCCAGCTCCATGGCCGGGAACTATGGCTACACCTTC. Its protein is CASSMAGNYGYTF.

The J gene is TRBJ2-3, the V gene TRBV2, with no clear D. Looked up from germline, CDR1 is SNHLY and CDR2 is FYNNEI. The V end lost 2 bases, the J end lost 2 bases, and 17 bases lay between the germline ends. The CDR3 totals 17 residues. The CDR3, as DNA: TGTGCCAGCAGTGAACGGGCTAGTGTAACTCACACAGATACGCAGTATTTT. Residues: CASSERASVTHTDTQYF.

A few counts support this clonotype. The V and J genes are TRBV4-2 and TRBJ1-5; 8 positions agree with TRBD1. This CDR3 has 18 residues. V trimming: 4 bases; J trimming: 1 base; junction bases outside the gene matches: 12. CDR1 LGHNA and CDR2 YNFKEQ come from the germline V gene. CDR3 nucleotide sequence: TGTGCCAGCAGCCCGGACAGGGTAGGGGGTATGAGCAATCAGCCCCAGCATTTT. Translated: CASSPDRVGGMSNQPQHF.

This clonotype was observed at least ten times. The chain uses TRBV29-1 and TRBJ2-7; TRBD1 aligns across 11 bases. Germline V CDR1 and CDR2: SQVTM, ANQGSEA. The V segment lost 6 bases and the J segment 6 bases; nucleotides outside the gene matches: 4. This CDR3 has 12 amino acids. The CDR3 here is CSVGQGAGEQYF. CDR3 sequence (DNA): TGCAGCGTCGGACAGGGGGCAGGCGAGCAGTACTTC.

This clonotype was seen at least ten times. V usage is TRBV5-5 and J usage is TRBJ1-5; TRBD1 is a possible D gene (5 bases). Trimming removed 0 bases at V and 0 bases at J, with 10 bases between. Germline CDR1 and CDR2: SGHKS and YYEKEE (reference sequence). CDR3 size: 16 residues. The CDR3 region has the DNA TGTGCCAGCAGCTTGGCCGGGACTATTAGCAATCAGCCCCAGCATTTT. It translates to CASSLAGTISNQPQHF.

The gene calls are TRBV3-1 and TRBJ1-5; 7 nucleotides agree with TRBD1. In germline, CDR1 is LGHDT, CDR2 YNNKEL (reference sequence). CDR3 length equals 14 residues. Trimming took 4 bases from V and 6 from J; bases not matched to a gene: 6. This CDR3 is CASSPRQGGQPQHF. CDR3 coding DNA: TGTGCCAGCAGCCCTCGACAGGGCGGTCAGCCCCAGCATTTT.

This clonotype was observed many times. V and J are TRBV20-1 and TRBJ2-1; no clear D. The CDR3 extends over 14 amino acids. Trimming stripped 6 bases from V and 6 bases from J, with 18 bases between. Per the germline V gene, CDR1 is DFQATT and CDR2 is SNEGSKA (reference sequence). The CDR3 sequence: CSAPNRVYGNEQFF. The CDR3 nucleotides are TGCAGTGCACCTAACCGGGTCTACGGCAATGAGCAGTTCTTC.